This T cell receptor beta chain comes out of a study of control samples from healthy donors and cancer patients. Some clones are missing from TCRdb's copy, which holds only in-frame ones; the method was immunoSEQ multiplex PCR. The table lists roughly 130,000 clones, just over 90% of them singletons. The V segment lost 0 bases and the J segment 4 bases; nucleotides outside the gene matches: 0. CDR3 length: 13 amino acids. Germline CDR1 reads SGHKS; CDR2 reads YYEKEE (reference sequence). The rearrangement joins TRBV5-5 to TRBJ2-5; 7 nucleotides align to TRBD2. This clonotype was sampled from a man aged 45-65 years with head and neck cancer. Sequencing input: PBMCs. This chain's CDR3 is CASSLGLAETQYF. DNA for the CDR3: TGTGCCAGCAGCTTGGGACTAGCAGAGACCCAGTACTTC.